The rows below give T cell receptor beta chains drawn from one sample of a study of tumor-infiltrating lymphocytes in primary liver carcinoma. TCRdb reprocessed the multiplex PCR reads with MiXCR, giving one entry per CDR3 protein. This sample carries about 100,000 distinct CDR3 sequences, 55% to 70% of them seen once, and the ten largest clones take 9.5%. The specimen was liver tumor tissue from sampling region 5. All receptors derive from a woman aged 55-69 years with primary liver carcinoma and hepatitis B virus infection. The CDR3 runs from the conserved cysteine through the conserved F or W. A D gene is named only where the DNA matches it firmly. Not all rows give a size; the values are once, few, many and, for expanded clones, a class.

v_gene	d_gene	j_gene	abundance	CDR3aa	CDR3nt
TRBV4-1	TRBD1	TRBJ2-5	NA	CASSPRGQGIETQYF	TGCGCCAGCAGCCCCCGGGGACAGGGGATTGAGACTCAGTACTTC
TRBV28	NA	TRBJ1-5	few	CASRFTPSMTQDQPQHF	TGTGCCAGCAGGTTCACCCCTTCGATGACCCAGGATCAGCCCCAGCATTTT
TRBV7-9	NA	TRBJ2-2	NA	CASSVYAGSTGELFF	TGTGCCAGCAGCGTATACGCGGGAAGCACCGGGGAACTGTTTTTT
TRBV7-8	NA	TRBJ2-3	NA	CASRPGARGTDMQYF	TGTGCCAGCCGACCTGGGGCCCGGGGCACAGATATGCAGTATTTT
TRBV12-3/TRBV12-4	TRBD2	TRBJ2-7	many	CASSFPYGRANEQYF	TGTGCCAGCAGTTTCCCCTACGGGAGGGCGAACGAGCAGTACTTC
TRBV11-3	NA	TRBJ1-2	NA	CASSLDHDTGYSYIF	TGTGCCAGCAGCTTAGATCACGACACCGGCTATAGCTACATCTTC
TRBV28	NA	TRBJ2-2	once	CASSLSWVTTGELFF	TGTGCCAGCAGTTTATCATGGGTGACCACCGGGGAGCTGTTTTTT
TRBV12-3/TRBV12-4	NA	TRBJ1-2	NA	CASSTRGRAVYGYTF	TGTGCCAGCAGTACCCGGGGCAGGGCCGTCTATGGTTACACCTTC
TRBV11-3	TRBD1	TRBJ2-2	NA	CASSLDSIRTGASNTRELFF	TGTGCCAGCAGCTTAGATTCCATCAGGACAGGGGCCTCGAACACCAGGGAGCTGTTTTTT
TRBV11-2	TRBD1	TRBJ2-1	NA	CTSSFDRGKDYEQFF	TGTACCAGCAGTTTCGACAGGGGAAAGGACTATGAGCAGTTCTTC
TRBV5-4	TRBD2	TRBJ2-5	once	CASSLPQGGKSETQYF	TGTGCCAGCAGCTTGCCCCAGGGAGGGAAGTCGGAGACCCAGTACTTC